The 8 T cell receptor beta chains reported below all come from one sample, sequenced in a study of blood T cell repertoires in COVID-19 (TCRdb year 2020). The receptor library was made with the immunoSEQ multiplex PCR assay. TCRdb retrieved this table from immuneACCESS and kept in-frame rearrangements only. Not all clones are present; in checked studies, unresolved V genes account for under half, and no reason is known for the remainder. This sample comprises a few hundred thousand clones, around nine tenths of them detected only once. Around 13% of the sample comes from the top ten. Material for sequencing was peripheral blood. The receptors were sampled from a woman aged 70-85 years with COVID-19, enrolled during active disease.

The V gene is TRBV5-1, the J gene TRBJ1-1; no clear D gene. V dropped 2 bases and J dropped 3 bases, with 11 bases sitting between them. There are 14 residues in the CDR3. CDR1 is SGHRS, CDR2 YFSETQ, per germline. CDR3 DNA: TGCGCCAGCAGCTTTCTAAGTATGGACACTGAAGCTTTCTTT. Amino acid sequence: CASSFLSMDTEAFF.

The rearrangement joins TRBV27 to TRBJ2-5; D is possibly TRBD1 (6 bases). Germline CDR1 is MNHEY and CDR2 is SMNVEV (reference sequence). The ends were cut back, 6 bases at V and 4 bases at J, with 15 bases in the middle. The CDR3 is made up of 14 amino acids. In DNA, the CDR3 is TGTGCCAGCAGCCATTACAGGGAAGGAGAGACCCAGTACTTC. It specifies CASSHYREGETQYF.

The chain couples TRBV11-2 to TRBJ2-3; 7 bases agree with TRBD1. Germline V lookup: CDR1 SGHAT, CDR2 FQNNGV. This CDR3 has 15 residues. The V segment lost 9 bases and the J segment 4 bases; nucleotides outside the gene matches: 13. The CDR3 sequence is CARETGTVPPDTQYF. Here the CDR3 DNA reads TGTGCCAGAGAGACCGGGACAGTACCCCCAGATACGCAGTATTTT.

CDR3 nucleotide sequence: TGTGCCAGCAGTGTGGACAGGGGGCGCTCAGCTTTCTTT. This encodes CASSVDRGRSAFF. The gene calls are TRBV12-3 or TRBV12-4 and TRBJ1-1, with 11 nucleotides matching TRBD1. The CDR3 extends over 13 amino acids. The ends lost 5 bases at V and 10 bases at J; junction bases unmatched: 6.

The genes are TRBV28 and TRBJ1-2; D is perhaps TRBD1 (6 bases). From germline, CDR1 is MDHEN and CDR2 SYDVKM. V was pared by 5 bases and J by 4 bases, with 14 bases between. CDR3 size: 14 residues. CDR3 nucleotides: TGTGCCAGCAGTGAGCCGGGACAACCCTATGGCTACACCTTC. Its protein product is CASSEPGQPYGYTF.

CDR3 coding DNA: TGTGCCATCAGGAAGACAGGGAACACCGGGGAGCTGTTTTTT. It yields the protein CAIRKTGNTGELFF. The chain uses TRBV10-3 and TRBJ2-2; tentatively, D is TRBD1 (6 bases). Germline loops: CDR1 ENHRY, CDR2 SYGVKD. This CDR3 is built from 14 residues. V was clipped by 6 bases and J by 1 base, with 9 bases between them.

The chain uses TRBV27 and TRBJ1-2; TRBD1 agrees at 8 bases. V lost 6 bases to trimming and J lost 0 bases; unmatched junction nucleotides: 6. The CDR3 runs 15 residues. Germline CDR1 MNHEY, CDR2 SMNVEV (reference sequence). CDR3 in amino acids: CASRRTGTPNYGYTF. The CDR3 DNA is TGTGCCAGCAGGAGGACAGGGACCCCTAACTATGGCTACACCTTC.

The J gene is TRBJ2-3, the V gene TRBV4-1; 8 bases agree with TRBD2. Trimming took 3 bases from V and 9 from J; bases not matched to a gene: 5. Germline values: CDR1 MGHRA, CDR2 YSYEKL. The CDR3 loop spans 13 amino acids. CDR3 coding DNA: TGCGCCAGCAGCCAGTACTTAGCGGGGACGCAGTATTTT. Protein sequence: CASSQYLAGTQYF.